This TCR beta chain comes out of a study of cytomegalovirus exposure and HLA in healthy donors. For the study at large: Among 398 genotyped donors, 80% to 90% fell in the Caucasian-associated ancestry cluster.

Donors sampled were nominally healthy, though unrecorded immune exposures were likely. A note on this clone: The antigen remains unidentified.

With 60 Vbeta and 13 Jbeta primers, the PCR was carried out. Measured with immunoSEQ multiplex PCR; TCRdb has only the in-frame clones, and not every one. Of about 150,000 clones detected, over 55% appear once; the ten largest clones hold roughly 2.1%. Germline CDR1 LNHDA, CDR2 SQIVND (reference sequence). The germline V and J ends were trimmed by 7 bases and 2 bases, with 13 bases remaining between them. The CDR3 consists of 14 residues. Study-level results: Sequencing likely generated an artifact that appeared as a cluster of highly shared sequence variants.

The chain joins TRBV19 to TRBJ2-3; a weak D match, TRBD1 (5 bases). The sequenced material came from PBMCs. The TCR was taken from a man in his forties in good health and CMV-seronegative. The CDR3 DNA follows: TGTGCCAGTAACCCGACAGCCGTCACAGATACGCAGTATTTT. As protein: CASNPTAVTDTQYF. Combining the CDR3 with reference TRBV19 and TRBJ2-3 gives the whole variable domain DGGITQSPKYLFRKEGQNVTLSCEQNLNHDAMYWYRQDPGQGLRLIYYSQIVNDFQKGDIAEGYSVSREKKESFPLTVTSAQKNPTAFYLCASNPTAVTDTQYFGPGTRLTVL.